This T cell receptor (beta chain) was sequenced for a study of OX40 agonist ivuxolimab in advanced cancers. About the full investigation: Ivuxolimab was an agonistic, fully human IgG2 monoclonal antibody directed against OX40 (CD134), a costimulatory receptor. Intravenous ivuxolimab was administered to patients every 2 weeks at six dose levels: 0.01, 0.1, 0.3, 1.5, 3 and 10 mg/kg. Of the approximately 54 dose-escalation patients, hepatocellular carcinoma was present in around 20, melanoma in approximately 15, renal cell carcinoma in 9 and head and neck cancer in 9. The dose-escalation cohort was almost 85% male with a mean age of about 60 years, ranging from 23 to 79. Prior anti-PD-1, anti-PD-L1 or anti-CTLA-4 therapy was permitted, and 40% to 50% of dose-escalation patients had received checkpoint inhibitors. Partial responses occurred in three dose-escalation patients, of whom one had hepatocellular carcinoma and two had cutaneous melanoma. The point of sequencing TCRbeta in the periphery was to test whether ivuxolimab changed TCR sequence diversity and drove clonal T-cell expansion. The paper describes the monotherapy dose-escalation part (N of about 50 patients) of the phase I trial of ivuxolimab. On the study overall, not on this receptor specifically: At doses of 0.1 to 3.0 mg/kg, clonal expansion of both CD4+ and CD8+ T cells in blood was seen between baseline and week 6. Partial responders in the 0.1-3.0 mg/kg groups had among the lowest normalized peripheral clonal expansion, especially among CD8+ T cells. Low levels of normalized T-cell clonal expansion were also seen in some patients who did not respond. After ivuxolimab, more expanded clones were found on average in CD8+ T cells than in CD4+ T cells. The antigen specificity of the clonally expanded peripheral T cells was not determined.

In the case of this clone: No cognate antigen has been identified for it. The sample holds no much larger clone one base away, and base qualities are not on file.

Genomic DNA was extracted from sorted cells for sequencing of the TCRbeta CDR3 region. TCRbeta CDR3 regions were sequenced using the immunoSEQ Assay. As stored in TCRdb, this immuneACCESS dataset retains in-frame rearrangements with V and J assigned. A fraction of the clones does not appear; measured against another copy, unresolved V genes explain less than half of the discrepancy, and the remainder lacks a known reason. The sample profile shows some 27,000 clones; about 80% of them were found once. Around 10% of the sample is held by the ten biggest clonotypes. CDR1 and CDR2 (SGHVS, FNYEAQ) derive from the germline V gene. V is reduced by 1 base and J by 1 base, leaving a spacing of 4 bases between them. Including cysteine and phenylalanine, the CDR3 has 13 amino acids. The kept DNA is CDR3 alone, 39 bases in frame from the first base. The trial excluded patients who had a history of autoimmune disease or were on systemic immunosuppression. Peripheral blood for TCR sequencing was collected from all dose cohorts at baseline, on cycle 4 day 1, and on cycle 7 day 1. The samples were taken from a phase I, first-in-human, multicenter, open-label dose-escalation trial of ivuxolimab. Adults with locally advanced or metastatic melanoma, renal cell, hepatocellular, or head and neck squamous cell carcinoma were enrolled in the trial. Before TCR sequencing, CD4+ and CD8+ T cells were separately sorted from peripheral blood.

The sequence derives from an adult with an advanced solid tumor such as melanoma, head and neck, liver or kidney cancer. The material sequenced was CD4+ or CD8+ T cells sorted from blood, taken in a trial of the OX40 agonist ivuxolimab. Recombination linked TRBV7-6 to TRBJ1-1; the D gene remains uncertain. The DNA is TGTGCCAGCAGCTTAGGGGAGAACACTGAAGCTTTCTTT. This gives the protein CASSLGENTEAFF.